Shown below are 16 T cell receptor beta chains from a single sample sequenced in a study of human versus mouse CDR3 diversity and MHC coevolution. This table comes from immunoSEQ multiplex PCR, and its TCRdb copy is limited to in-frame clones, with some not included. The profile shows 50,000 to 70,000 clones, around 94% of them singletons. The specimen was naive CD4+ T cells from blood. Subset given: CD45RO-negative CD62L-positive naive CD4 T cells. Source of these receptors: a person aged 55 to 75 in good health.

The rearrangement links TRBV5-1 to TRBJ2-3; 8 bases fit TRBD2. Unmatched junction bases numbered 3, after V lost 0 bases and J lost 6 bases. Germline V gives CDR1 SGHRS, CDR2 YFSETQ. The CDR3 length is 14 residues. The CDR3 here is CASSLDGRADTQYF. CDR3 coding DNA: TGCGCCAGCAGCTTGGACGGGAGGGCCGATACGCAGTATTTT.

The genes are TRBV18 and TRBJ2-1; D remains ambiguous. Trimming removed 4 bases at V and 2 bases at J, with 12 bases between. Germline assignment: CDR1 KGHSH and CDR2 LQKENI. The CDR3 totals 15 residues. The CDR3 DNA sequence: TGTGCCAGCTCACTCCTAGACTCCACCTACAATGAGCAGTTCTTC. This gives the protein CASSLLDSTYNEQFF.

The chain carries TRBV6-5 and TRBJ2-2; 8 bases fit TRBD2. CDR1 MNHEY and CDR2 SVGAGI come from the germline V gene. The V segment lost 11 bases and the J segment 7 bases; nucleotides outside the gene matches: 3. CDR3 length: 11 residues. The DNA for the CDR3 is TGTGCCGCGCGGGGGGTCGGGGAGCTGTTTTTT. This sequence encodes CAARGVGELFF.

This clone came up a few times. The CDR3 coding sequence is TGTGCCAGCAGTGAAGTGGGCACCCTCTCTGGAAACACCATATATTTT. As protein: CASSEVGTLSGNTIYF. The chain couples TRBV2 to TRBJ1-3; D remains ambiguous. This CDR3 comprises 16 residues. Between the trimmed V and J ends, which lost 1 base and 0 bases, there was a span of 10 bases. Looked up from germline, CDR1 is SNHLY and CDR2 is FYNNEI.

The chain carries TRBV21-1 and TRBJ2-7; TRBD2 reflects the table's D call only, with no check against the DNA. TRBV21-1 is labeled a pseudogene. The CDR3 has 17 amino acids. The CDR3 sequence is CASSLRGRSWRVHEQYF. CDR3 nucleotide sequence: TGTGCCAGCAGCTTAAGAGGTAGGTCATGGCGAGTCCACGAGCAGTACTTC.

The chain has TRBV9 and TRBJ1-1; D ambiguous. V dropped 0 bases and J dropped 0 bases, with 9 bases sitting between them. Germline CDR1 reads SGDLS; CDR2 reads YYNGEE. This CDR3 has 15 amino acids. CDR3 amino acids: CASSVVTDMNTEAFF. CDR3 in DNA: TGTGCCAGCAGCGTAGTTACAGACATGAACACTGAAGCTTTCTTT. The full variable domain, completed using reference TRBV9 and TRBJ1-1, is DSGVTQTPKHLITATGQRVTLRCSPRSGDLSVYWYQQSLDQGLQFLIQYYNGEERAKGNILERFSAQQFPDLHSELNLSSLELGDSALYFCASSVVTDMNTEAFFGQGTRLTVV.

This chain links TRBV11-2 with TRBJ2-5; 13 bases are shared with TRBD2. CDR3 length: 17 amino acids. Trimming took 1 base from V and 1 from J; bases not matched to a gene: 3. Germline V CDR1 and CDR2: SGHAT, FQNNGV. The CDR3 bases are TGTGCCAGCAGCTTAGGGACTAGCGGGAGTGTCCAAGAGACCCAGTACTTC. Its translation is CASSLGTSGSVQETQYF.

This clone was detected only once. V and J are TRBV29-1 and TRBJ1-3; D gene ambiguous. CDR1 is SQVTM, CDR2 ANQGSEA, per germline. Between the trimmed V and J ends, which lost 6 bases and 0 bases, there was a span of 18 bases. There are 16 residues in the CDR3. CDR3 DNA: TGCAGCGTCGTCGACCCTGTCTGGAGCTCTGGAAACACCATATATTTT. It is translated as CSVVDPVWSSGNTIYF.

The rearrangement links TRBV30 to TRBJ1-5; D call uncertain. This CDR3 has 15 amino acids. The V gene lost 0 bases and the J gene lost 2 bases, with 11 bases spanning the gap. Germline lookup yields CDR1 GTSNPN and CDR2 SVGIG (reference sequence). CDR3 nucleotides: TGTGCCTGGAGTGTATTGGGCATCGGCAATCAGCCCCAGCATTTT. Amino acid sequence: CAWSVLGIGNQPQHF.

V usage is TRBV5-6 and J usage is TRBJ1-3, with TRBD1 matching 8 bases. J was trimmed by 3 bases and V by 4 bases; bases with no gene match: 12. CDR1 is SGHDT, CDR2 YYEEEE, per germline. The CDR3 contains 17 residues. The CDR3 reads CASSTNRQGRGGNTIYF. The DNA of the CDR3 is TGTGCCAGCAGCACTAACCGACAGGGGAGGGGTGGAAACACCATATATTTT. Filled out from reference TRBV5-6 and TRBJ1-3, the complete variable domain reads DAGVTQSPTHLIKTRGQQVTLRCSPKSGHDTVSWYQQALGQGPQFIFQYYEEEERQRGNFPDRFSGHQFPNYSSELNVNALLLGDSALYLCASSTNRQGRGGNTIYFGEGSWLTVV.

The rearrangement links TRBV7-9 to TRBJ2-4; D possibly corresponds to TRBD1 (5 bases). The CDR3 totals 11 residues. The germline gives CDR1 SEHNR, CDR2 FQNEAQ (reference sequence). The ends were cut back, 4 bases at V and 7 bases at J, with 5 bases in the middle. The CDR3 protein is CASSSGNIQYF. CDR3 coding DNA: TGTGCCAGCAGCTCAGGGAACATTCAGTACTTC.

V usage is TRBV30 and J usage is TRBJ2-7; D call uncertain. The CDR3 covers 13 residues. Germline V lookup: CDR1 GTSNPN, CDR2 SVGIG (reference sequence). The V end was cut by 4 bases, the J end by 2 bases, with 12 bases between. The CDR3 region has the DNA TGTGCCTGGACCCAGGTTGGTGCCTACGAGCAGTACTTC. It encodes CAWTQVGAYEQYF.

The V call is TRBV6-5, the J call TRBJ2-1; 8 bases are shared with TRBD2. CDR1 and CDR2 (germline): MNHEY, SVGAGI. This CDR3 region has 15 residues. V lost 5 bases to trimming and J lost 6 bases; unmatched junction nucleotides: 9. Here the CDR3 DNA reads TGTGCCAGCAGTCCCTTGTCCGGGAGGGCCAATGAGCAGTTCTTC. It is translated as CASSPLSGRANEQFF.

This chain joins TRBV12-5 and TRBJ2-3, with 9 positions matching TRBD2. The CDR3 runs 16 residues. CDR1 is LGHNT, CDR2 FRNRAP, per germline. Trimming at V came to 6 bases and at J to 3 bases, leaving 10 bases not matched to a gene. DNA of the CDR3: TGTGCTAGTGGGGCCCGAGGAAGCGGGAGGACAGATACGCAGTATTTT. Protein product: CASGARGSGRTDTQYF.

The rearrangement uses TRBV2 and TRBJ1-2; D not certain. The V gene lost 2 bases and the J gene lost 7 bases, with 8 bases spanning the gap. The CDR3 sequence is 12 residues long. CDR1 SNHLY and CDR2 FYNNEI come from the germline V gene. The DNA of the CDR3 is TGTGCCAGCAGTGAAAGAGGGCGTGGCTACACCTTC. Its protein product is CASSERGRGYTF. Based on the CDR3 plus reference TRBV2 and TRBJ1-2, the full variable domain is EPEVTQTPSHQVTQMGQEVILRCVPISNHLYFYWYRQILGQKVEFLVSFYNNEISEKSEIFDDQFSVERPDGSNFTLKIRSTKLEDSAMYFCASSERGRGYTFGSGTRLTVV.

This chain links TRBV27 with TRBJ2-7; D perhaps matches TRBD1 (6 bases). Germline V gives CDR1 MNHEY, CDR2 SMNVEV (reference sequence). The CDR3 has 12 residues. V lost 5 bases and J lost 7, with 12 bases in between. The CDR3 DNA reads as TGTGCCAGCAGTCGGACAGATGGAGAGCAGTACTTC. Its protein product is CASSRTDGEQYF.